This T cell receptor beta chain was observed in a study of T cell changes during pregnancy in multiple sclerosis. Profiled with immunoSEQ multiplex PCR; TCRdb holds only in-frame clones, not every one. Among 61,000 or so clones, just under 95% were seen once, and the ten largest hold 0.36%. Germline V gene sequence: CDR1 LGHNA, CDR2 YSLEER. The CDR3 contains 15 residues. V was shortened by 2 bases and J by 4 bases, with 11 bases between the two germline ends. This rearrangement joins TRBV4-3 to TRBJ2-2, with D possibly TRBD1 on 6 matching bases. This clonotype was sampled from a female donor with multiple sclerosis, enrolled in a pregnancy study. The specimen was CD4+ T cells from peripheral blood mononuclear cells, collected before pregnancy. CDR3 amino acids: CASSQITRGTGELFF. CDR3 coding DNA: TGCGCCAGCAGCCAAATCACCAGGGGCACCGGGGAGCTGTTTTTT.